Listed below are T cell receptor beta chains from one sample, sequenced in a study of T cells in Graves' hyperthyroidism and ophthalmopathy. TCRdb re-derived calls from the multiplex PCR reads in MiXCR, one entry per CDR3 protein. This sample has hundreds of thousands of distinct CDR3 sequences, with about 15% found just once. Sequencing was performed on blood. All receptors derive from a woman aged 18-30 years with Graves' hyperthyroidism. Each CDR3 is given with its conserved first and last residue. D genes are given only for firm matches.

. | TRBJ1-1 | TRBV11-2 | CASSPESTEAFF
TRBD2 | TRBJ2-1 | TRBV10-3 | CAISGFAALAEYNEQFF
. | TRBJ2-1 | TRBV20-1 | CSALTLTYNEQFF
TRBD2 | TRBJ2-1 | TRBV6-1 | CASSRSSGRSNEQFF
. | TRBJ2-2 | TRBV28 | CASSVQNTGELFF
TRBD2 | TRBJ2-1 | TRBV5-1 | CASSATSGSLNERFF
TRBD2 | TRBJ2-1 | TRBV18 | CASSPPRSGSYNEQFF
. | TRBJ2-5 | TRBV7-9 | CASSRQRSETQYF
. | TRBJ2-3 | TRBV4-3 | CASSQESEGTDTQYF
TRBD2 | TRBJ2-1 | TRBV6-1 | CASSVGDYLYNEQFF
. | TRBJ2-7 | TRBV19 | CASTSLGSYEQYF
. | TRBJ2-7 | TRBV19 | CASSASPGLNYEQYF
. | TRBJ2-1 | TRBV7-2 | CASSLDKRRYYNEQFF
. | TRBJ2-5 | TRBV4-3 | CASSADSQETQYF
. | TRBJ2-1 | TRBV7-3 | CASSSGPPGEQFF
TRBD2 | TRBJ2-2 | TRBV11-2 | CAGGLVDTGELFF
TRBD1 | TRBJ2-5 | TRBV5-1 | CASSFSPGQTLLYTQYF
TRBD1 | TRBJ2-2 | TRBV14 | CASSRNYRGSNTGELFF
. | TRBJ2-5 | TRBV5-4 | CASSRSGQAGETQYF
. | TRBJ1-5 | TRBV6-1 | CASKPGMGDQPQHF
TRBD1 | TRBJ2-7 | TRBV10-3 | CAITGTGKDEQYF
. | TRBJ1-1 | TRBV12-3/TRBV12-4 | CASTDSRYTEAFF
TRBD1 | TRBJ1-2 | TRBV6-1 | CASSGDATGGVYGYTF
. | TRBJ2-2 | TRBV6-1 | CASSEDTGELFF
. | TRBJ2-5 | TRBV7-2 | CASSPLTVQETQYF
. | TRBJ1-5 | TRBV28 | CASSLSGFKGNQPQHF
. | TRBJ2-1 | TRBV7-9 | CASSLERDSYNEQFF
. | TRBJ1-5 | TRBV30 | CAWSAQGNQPQHF
. | TRBJ1-5 | TRBV19 | CASSIVQGLVDQPQHF
. | TRBJ1-1 | TRBV6-1 | CASSSTDRNTMNTEAFF
TRBD1 | TRBJ2-7 | TRBV6-1 | CASSLDRLLYEQYF
. | TRBJ1-5 | TRBV6-2/TRBV6-3 | CASTQGYQPQHF
TRBD2 | TRBJ2-5 | TRBV11-2 | CASSLRLAGQETQYF
. | TRBJ2-5 | TRBV12-3/TRBV12-4 | CASSHSQGGRGETQYF
. | TRBJ1-3 | TRBV19 | CASSPLGNTIYF
. | TRBJ1-1 | TRBV11-3 | CASSLEARKNTEAFF
. | TRBJ2-1 | TRBV20-1 | CSASPGLSSYNEQFF
TRBD1 | TRBJ2-1 | TRBV24-1 | CATSDPVSTGADEQFF
TRBD1 | TRBJ2-7 | TRBV2 | CASRQTGILYEQYF